The rows below give T cell receptor beta chains drawn from one sample of a study of beta chain features in type 1 diabetes. The method was immunoSEQ multiplex PCR; TCRdb's version includes in-frame clones alone and lacks a portion of them. The repertoire consists of about 270,000 clones, with 14% occurring once and the leading ten covering about 0.016%. The sample consisted of naive CD4+ T cells from blood. These receptors were taken from a man under 40 with type 1 diabetes. The CDR3 runs from the conserved cysteine through the conserved F or W. A D gene is named only where the DNA matches it firmly. Some rows mark clone size as missing; the rest say once, few, many or name a class of expanded clone.

cdr3_nt	cdr3_aa	clone_size	v_call	d_call	j_call
TGTGCCACTAGGGCGGGAGAAAGGGATACGCAGTATTTT	CATRAGERDTQYF	few	TRBV11-1	TRBD2	TRBJ2-3
TGTGCCAGCAGGGCGACAGGGCTGGCAGAGACCCAGTACTTC	CASRATGLAETQYF	.	TRBV2	TRBD1	TRBJ2-5
TGTGCCAGCAGCCAGGGACAGGGGGCTAACGAGCAGTACTTC	CASSQGQGANEQYF	.	TRBV7-6	TRBD1	TRBJ2-7
TGTGCCAGCAGCTTCCGACGACTAGCGGACGATACGCAGTATTTT	CASSFRRLADDTQYF	.	TRBV7-9	TRBD2	TRBJ2-3
TGTGCCAGCAGCTTGGGGGCAGGGGCTAATCAGCCCCAGCATTTT	CASSLGAGANQPQHF	.	TRBV5-4	.	TRBJ1-5
TGTGCCAGGTGGGACAAGGCGCCTATTAGGATCTACGAGCAGTACTTC	CARWDKAPIRIYEQYF	few	TRBV21-1	.	TRBJ2-7
TGTGCCAGCAGCGCTAACAGTCGGAGGAGAGGGACAGATACGCAGTATTTT	CASSANSRRRGTDTQYF	few	TRBV9	.	TRBJ2-3
TGTGCCAGCACCTCCGGCGGGGGGGAGCAGTACTTC	CASTSGGGEQYF	.	TRBV25-1	TRBD2	TRBJ2-7
TGTGCCAGCAGCTATACTAGAAAAGAGACCCAGTACTTC	CASSYTRKETQYF	.	TRBV2	.	TRBJ2-5
TGCGCCAGCAGCTTGGGTGGACTAGCGGGCTCCTACGAGCAGTACTTC	CASSLGGLAGSYEQYF	few	TRBV5-1	TRBD2	TRBJ2-7
TGCGCCAGCAGCCAGCGGGTTTTAGCCAAAAACATTCAGTACTTC	CASSQRVLAKNIQYF	few	TRBV4-1	.	TRBJ2-4
TGTGCCAGTACCTCGGCGGGGGAGACCCAGTACTTC	CASTSAGETQYF	.	TRBV19	.	TRBJ2-5
TGTGCCAGCAGCTTAGGGAAGAGGGATCGGCATTTT	CASSLGKRDRHF	few	TRBV7-8	.	TRBJ1-5
TGTGCCAGTAGGAGGGCAAACTATGGCTACACCTTC	CASRRANYGYTF	few	TRBV19	.	TRBJ1-2
TGCGCCAGCAGCTTGCTACAGGGGGCCAATGAAGCTTTCTTT	CASSLLQGANEAFF	.	TRBV5-1	TRBD1	TRBJ1-1
TGTGCCAGCAGACGACAGGGCATAGCATTCAATGAGCAGTTCTTC	CASRRQGIAFNEQFF	.	TRBV28	TRBD1	TRBJ2-1
TGCAGCGTTGGGGAACCAGGGGTCACCTATGGCTACACCTTC	CSVGEPGVTYGYTF	few	TRBV29-1	.	TRBJ1-2
TGTGCCAGCAGTTTAGATTGGGGGGGATACGAGCAGTACTTC	CASSLDWGGYEQYF	few	TRBV28	TRBD2	TRBJ2-7
TGCGCCAGCAGCTCTAGCTCCTACGAGCAGTACTTC	CASSSSSYEQYF	.	TRBV5-1	.	TRBJ2-7
TGTGCCAGCAGCATCGGGGGTCAGCCCCAGCATTTT	CASSIGGQPQHF	few	TRBV21-1	.	TRBJ1-5
TGTGCCAGCAGCCCGCGACAGGGGCCCTACGAGCAGTACTTC	CASSPRQGPYEQYF	.	TRBV7-8	TRBD1	TRBJ2-7
TGTGCCAGCTCACCGGGGACAGGAATCAGCAATCAGCCCCAGCATTTT	CASSPGTGISNQPQHF	.	TRBV18	TRBD1	TRBJ1-5
TGTGCCAGCTCGCCCGGGACAGGGAGTAGGCAGCCCCAGCATTTT	CASSPGTGSRQPQHF	.	TRBV18	TRBD1	TRBJ1-5
TGTGCCAGCTCCTTGACTCCCAGCGGGAGCAATGAGCAGTTCTTC	CASSLTPSGSNEQFF	few	TRBV7-3	TRBD2	TRBJ2-1
TGTGCCTGGAGGCGGACTGATAATCAGCCCCAGCATTTT	CAWRRTDNQPQHF	.	TRBV30	.	TRBJ1-5
TGTGCCAGCAGCTCACAACAGAATCAGCCCCAGCATTTT	CASSSQQNQPQHF	few	TRBV7-9	.	TRBJ1-5
TGTGCCAGCGGTTCCCCCCCGAGCGTCGGCACAGATACGCAGTATTTT	CASGSPPSVGTDTQYF	.	TRBV28	.	TRBJ2-3
TGTGCCAGCAGTGAACCGGGTCGTACCGGGGAGCTGTTTTTT	CASSEPGRTGELFF	.	TRBV25-1	.	TRBJ2-2
TGCAGCGTTTATCAGGGGGCAGATACGCAGTATTTT	CSVYQGADTQYF	few	TRBV29-1	TRBD1	TRBJ2-3
TGTGCCAGCACTGTAGCGGGAGGGCCCTACAATGAGCAGTTCTTC	CASTVAGGPYNEQFF	few	TRBV25-1	TRBD2	TRBJ2-1
TGCGCCAGCAGCCACCGACAGGGACAAGAGACCCAGTACTTC	CASSHRQGQETQYF	.	TRBV4-1	TRBD1	TRBJ2-5
TGTGGGACAGGGTGGAGCTACGAGCAGTACTTC	CGTGWSYEQYF	few	TRBV27	TRBD1	TRBJ2-7
TGCGCCAGCAGCTCTGGACAGGTTGCCTACAATGAGCAGTTCTTC	CASSSGQVAYNEQFF	.	TRBV5-1	TRBD1	TRBJ2-1
TGTGCCAGCAGTTTATTCCGGCGCCTAGCGGGTCTCCAAGAGACCCAGTACTTC	CASSLFRRLAGLQETQYF	.	TRBV28	TRBD2	TRBJ2-5
TGTGCCAGCTCACCACAGGACTTTGGACTAGCGGGAAAGAGTGGCAATGAGCAGTTCTTC	CASSPQDFGLAGKSGNEQFF	few	TRBV18	TRBD2	TRBJ2-1
TGTGCCAGCAGGACGGCGGAGAGCTCCTACGAGCAGTACTTC	CASRTAESSYEQYF	.	TRBV27	.	TRBJ2-7
TGTGCCAGCAGCAATCAGGGCAACGAGCAGTACTTC	CASSNQGNEQYF	.	TRBV21-1	.	TRBJ2-7
TGTGCCAGCATTAAGGACTCGAACACCGGGGAGCTGTTTTTT	CASIKDSNTGELFF	few	TRBV27	.	TRBJ2-2
TGTGCCAGCAGACCCGCCGGAGCTAACTATGGCTACACCTTC	CASRPAGANYGYTF	.	TRBV7-9	.	TRBJ1-2
TGTGCCAGCAGTACAGGGTTGGAGGAGACCCAGTACTTC	CASSTGLEETQYF	few	TRBV5-6	.	TRBJ2-5
TGTGCCAGCAGTTTATCGACTGCGGCGGCTGGGGCCAACGTCCTGACTTTC	CASSLSTAAAGANVLTF	.	TRBV27	.	TRBJ2-6
TGTGCCAGCAGCTTTGCGGGGGCCGAGCAGTACTTC	CASSFAGAEQYF	few	TRBV7-9	.	TRBJ2-7
TGTGCCAGCAGCCCCAAGGGGACTACAACCGAGTACGAGCAGTACTTC	CASSPKGTTTEYEQYF	few	TRBV5-4	TRBD2	TRBJ2-7
TGTGCCAGCAGTGAAGGTCCAGGGCCCTACGAGCAGTACTTC	CASSEGPGPYEQYF	.	TRBV6-1	.	TRBJ2-7
TGTGCCAGCAGTGGTCTTCGGGACACTGAAGCTTTCTTT	CASSGLRDTEAFF	few	TRBV2	.	TRBJ1-1
TGCAGCGTTCGACGGGACATCCCTAACTATGGCTACACCTTC	CSVRRDIPNYGYTF	few	TRBV29-1	.	TRBJ1-2
TGTGCCAGCACCCACAGGGGGCGCATCCACGAGCAGTACTTC	CASTHRGRIHEQYF	.	TRBV21-1	.	TRBJ2-7
TGTGCCAGCAGCTTAGCGCTAGACGAGCAGTACTTC	CASSLALDEQYF	few	TRBV7-9	.	TRBJ2-7
TGTGCCAGCAGCCACCTCTCCGGACAGGAGGGAGAGACCCAGTACTTC	CASSHLSGQEGETQYF	few	TRBV7-9	.	TRBJ2-5
TGTGCCAGCTCACGAGACCAAGAGACCCAGTACTTC	CASSRDQETQYF	few	TRBV18	.	TRBJ2-5
TGTGCCAGCAGTGTCAGGGGCTACGAGCAGTACTTC	CASSVRGYEQYF	few	TRBV28	.	TRBJ2-7
TGTGCCAGCAGCTTACGAGATACGCAGTATTTT	CASSLRDTQYF	few	TRBV13	.	TRBJ2-3
TGTGCCAGCAAGGGACTCAGCTCCTACAATGAGCAGTTCTTC	CASKGLSSYNEQFF	.	TRBV27	.	TRBJ2-1
TGTGCCAGCAGCTTAGGTGGACTAGCGGGCTACAATGAGCAGTTCTTC	CASSLGGLAGYNEQFF	.	TRBV7-8	TRBD2	TRBJ2-1
TGTGCCAGCAGTTACGATGGACAGGGGGGCTACACCTTC	CASSYDGQGGYTF	.	TRBV6-5	TRBD1	TRBJ1-2
TGTGCCAGCAGCCTGGACACAGGGGGAAAGCGGGACCAAGAGACCCAGTACTTC	CASSLDTGGKRDQETQYF	.	TRBV21-1	.	TRBJ2-5
TGCGCCAGCAGCTTGGGGACAGGGGCCTACGAGCAGTACTTC	CASSLGTGAYEQYF	few	TRBV5-1	TRBD1	TRBJ2-7
TGTGCCAGTGGCCGCCCTGAATCCTACGAGCAGTACTTC	CASGRPESYEQYF	few	TRBV28	.	TRBJ2-7
TGTGCCAGCACACGGGACAGGGACAATCAGCCCCAGCATTTT	CASTRDRDNQPQHF	.	TRBV2	TRBD1	TRBJ1-5
TGTGCCAGCACCCCCCTAGCCGTGTCTGGGGCCAACGTCCTGACTTTC	CASTPLAVSGANVLTF	.	TRBV28	.	TRBJ2-6